This T cell receptor (beta chain) is drawn from a study of T cell repertoires in cytomegalovirus infection. Turning to the study itself: Matching HLA type and CMV infection were both indicated by public TCR beta signatures.

TCRdb re-called the reads with MiXCR, one entry per CDR3 protein. The sample lists roughly 600,000 distinct CDR3 sequences, approximately 24% occurring once. Notes on this clonotype: Its specificity is not known.

Overall study findings and caveats: Cumulative frequency of public TCR beta families picked out carriers of CMV plus the relevant HLA. Ex vivo responses were dominated by HLA-C-restricted CMV-specific TCR beta clonotypes.

Material: CD8+ T cells from PBMCs. The receptor's source is a human donor in good health (CMV status not recorded). Some clones in this sample may be carry-over from other donors' samples.

CDR3 nucleotide sequence: TGTGCCAGCAGTTTATCCCGGGACAGGGCCACAGATACGCAGTATTTT. Amino acids: CASSLSRDRATDTQYF. This rearrangement joins TRBV6-2 or TRBV6-3 to TRBJ2-3; the match to TRBD1 covers 9 bases. The length of the CDR3 is 16 residues. The ends lost 4 bases at V and 2 bases at J; junction bases unmatched: 7. Looked up from germline, CDR1 is MNHEY and CDR2 is SVGEGT.